Below, 30 T cell receptor beta chains from the same sample are listed, as sequenced in a study of cytomegalovirus exposure and HLA in healthy donors. 13 Jbeta primers and 60 Vbeta primers were used for the PCR. The data were produced by immunoSEQ multiplex PCR, yet TCRdb's version contains in-frame clones alone and is incomplete. The sample has 100,000 to 150,000 clones, around 80% seen once. The sequencing input was PBMCs. The receptors come from a woman aged 25 to 39 in good health and CMV-seronegative.

This sequence joins TRBV6-5 and TRBJ1-1; the D is unclear. Germline lookup yields CDR1 MNHEY and CDR2 SVGAGI. Trimming took 5 bases from V and 1 from J, leaving 11 bases between them. This CDR3 is 14 amino acids long. In nucleotides, the CDR3 is TGTGCCAGCAGTCCCGCGAACTGGAACACTGAAGCTTTCTTT. Translating gives CASSPANWNTEAFF.

For this clone: Distinct nucleotide sequences in the sample also encode this CDR3. The J gene is TRBJ1-6, the V gene TRBV18; D unclear. CDR1 is KGHSH and CDR2 is LQKENI in the germline V gene. V was cut by 3 bases and J by 3 bases, with 6 bases left in between. The CDR3 extends over 14 amino acids. The CDR3 DNA reads as TGTGCCAGCTCACCCACAGACTATAATTCACCCCTCCACTTT. It codes for CASSPTDYNSPLHF.

The gene calls are TRBV6-1 and TRBJ1-2; D is undetermined. Deletions cut 0 bases from V and 4 bases from J, with 15 bases between. CDR1 MNHNS and CDR2 SASEGT come from the germline V gene. This CDR3 comprises 16 residues. The CDR3 bases are TGTGCCAGCAGTGAAGCAACCCGAGACTTGGGCTATGGCTACACCTTC. Translation gives CASSEATRDLGYGYTF.

The rearrangement links TRBV30 to TRBJ1-2, with D perhaps matching TRBD1 (5 bases). V lost 4 bases and J lost 7, with 10 bases in between. Per the germline V gene, CDR1 is GTSNPN and CDR2 is SVGIG (reference sequence). The CDR3 contains 11 residues. The CDR3 loop is CAWTPGGGYTF. Written as DNA, the CDR3 is TGTGCCTGGACCCCCGGGGGTGGCTACACCTTC.

This clone occurred a few times. This chain connects TRBV27 to TRBJ2-7, with 12 bases matching TRBD2. The trim removed 5 bases at V and 1 base at J, leaving 9 bases unmatched. The germline CDR1 and CDR2 sequences are MNHEY and SMNVEV (reference sequence). This CDR3 has 17 residues. As DNA, the CDR3 is TGTGCCAGCAGTACTCGAACTACTAGCGGGGGGTCCTACGAGCAGTACTTC. Translating it yields CASSTRTTSGGSYEQYF.

Written as DNA, the CDR3 is TGTGCCACTCGGACGGAGAGGGACACTGAAGCTTTCTTT. This sequence encodes CATRTERDTEAFF. The chain combines TRBV19 with TRBJ1-1; D uncertain. CDR3 length: 13 amino acids. CDR1 and CDR2 (germline): LNHDA, SQIVND (reference sequence). V lost 10 bases to trimming and J lost 3 bases, with 15 bases between them. The whole variable domain, remainder taken from reference TRBV19 and TRBJ1-1, is DGGITQSPKYLFRKEGQNVTLSCEQNLNHDAMYWYRQDPGQGLRLIYYSQIVNDFQKGDIAEGYSVSREKKESFPLTVTSAQKNPTAFYLCATRTERDTEAFFGQGTRLTVV.

The chain couples TRBV5-8 to TRBJ1-5; no clear D. The CDR3 spans 13 residues. The V end was cut by 7 bases, the J end by 0 bases, with 8 bases between. Germline assignment: CDR1 SGHTS and CDR2 YDEGEE. Here the CDR3 DNA reads TGTGCCAGCCCACGGGGTAGCAATCAGCCCCAGCATTTT. It translates to CASPRGSNQPQHF.

The table lists this clone with a few counts. V gene TRBV19 combines with J gene TRBJ1-1, with 8 bases that match TRBD1. The CDR3 totals 13 residues. J gave up 2 bases and V 5 bases, and 1 base lay outside the gene matches. Per the germline V gene, CDR1 is LNHDA and CDR2 is SQIVND (reference sequence). CDR3 residues: CASSDRGNTEAFF. CDR3 coding DNA: TGTGCCAGTAGTGACAGGGGAAACACTGAAGCTTTCTTT.

Details on this clone: At the DNA level, this CDR3 is encoded by other sequences in the same sample as well. This sequence joins TRBV6-5 and TRBJ1-1; D is perhaps TRBD1 (5 bases). The V and J ends lost 3 bases and 4 bases respectively, with 12 bases between them. Germline CDR1 and CDR2: MNHEY and SVGAGI. The CDR3 contains 14 residues. CDR3 bases: TGTGCCAGCAGTTATTCCGGGGGAGGCACTGAAGCTTTCTTT. Translation gives CASSYSGGGTEAFF.

This clone has only a few counts. This rearrangement joins TRBV18 to TRBJ1-1, with D tentatively TRBD1 (6 bases). The CDR3 length is 17 residues. Germline-derived CDR1 and CDR2 are KGHSH and LQKENI. Trimming shortened V by 3 bases and J by 5 bases, and 22 bases separated the two germline ends. Written as DNA, the CDR3 is TGTGCCAGCTCACCGTCCGGGGGGGCCCTGGTTGGGACTGAAGCTTTCTTT. Translation: CASSPSGGALVGTEAFF.

This clone has only one observation. J is TRBJ2-2 and V is TRBV7-3; 12 nucleotides line up with TRBD2. CDR1 and CDR2 (germline): SGHTA, FQGTGA. After removal of 5 bases from V and 6 bases from J, the junction contained 16 bases not matched to a gene. This CDR3 has 19 residues. CDR3 sequence: CASSPSSGRATSGAGELFF. The CDR3 DNA reads as TGTGCCAGCAGCCCCTCTAGCGGGAGGGCCACCTCAGGAGCCGGGGAGCTGTTTTTT.

V and J are TRBV12-5 and TRBJ2-7; 8 positions agree with TRBD2. Losses at the gene ends were 7 bases for V and 2 bases for J; bases not matched to a gene: 13. CDR3 length: 16 residues. The germline V gene encodes CDR1 LGHNT and CDR2 FRNRAP. The CDR3 region is CASARAGGGLTYEQYF. The CDR3 DNA sequence: TGTGCTAGTGCCCGGGCGGGGGGCGGCTTAACCTACGAGCAGTACTTC. Based on the CDR3 plus reference TRBV12-5 and TRBJ2-7, the full variable domain is DARVTQTPRHKVTEMGQEVTMRCQPILGHNTVFWYRQTMMQGLELLAYFRNRAPLDDSGMPKDRFSAEMPDATLATLKIQPSEPRDSAVYFCASARAGGGLTYEQYFGPGTRLTVT.

This clone was recorded once. The chain is built from TRBV13 and TRBJ1-1; 12 bases line up with TRBD1. The J segment lost 3 bases and the V segment lost 5 bases, leaving 7 bases of the junction unmatched. There are 16 residues in the CDR3. Germline lookup yields CDR1 PRHDT and CDR2 FYEKMQ (reference sequence). CDR3 sequence: CASSLRDRGPDTEAFF. Written as DNA, the CDR3 is TGTGCCAGCAGCCTCCGGGACAGGGGGCCGGACACTGAAGCTTTCTTT.

This clone was detected once. V usage is TRBV7-3 and J usage is TRBJ2-2; perhaps TRBD1 as D (5 bases). Trimming took 6 bases from V and 2 from J, leaving 10 bases between them. Germline V gives CDR1 SGHTA, CDR2 FQGTGA. The CDR3 sequence is 14 residues long. The CDR3 spells CASRGGANTGELFF. In DNA, the CDR3 is TGTGCCAGCAGAGGTGGGGCAAACACCGGGGAGCTGTTTTTT.

The chain has TRBV5-1 and TRBJ2-3, with TRBD2 matching over 9 bases. CDR1 and CDR2 (germline): SGHRS, YFSETQ. This CDR3 contains 16 residues. The J segment lost 6 bases and the V segment lost 4 bases, leaving 12 bases of the junction unmatched. CDR3 bases: TGCGCCAGCAGCAATCTGCCGGGACTAGCCGCGGATACGCAGTATTTT. It encodes CASSNLPGLAADTQYF.

The chain uses TRBV9 and TRBJ2-1; possibly TRBD2 for D (5 bases). Trimming cost V 2 bases and J 3 bases, with 12 bases left between them. This CDR3 comprises 15 residues. Germline V CDR1 and CDR2: SGDLS, YYNGEE. The CDR3 bases are TGTGCCAGCAGCGTCTCGAGGGCCCACTACAATGAGCAGTTCTTC. Its translation: CASSVSRAHYNEQFF.

The chain employs TRBV7-9 and TRBJ2-1, with 7 bases identical to TRBD2. With V trimmed by 5 bases and J by 9 bases, 10 bases remained unmatched. The CDR3 sequence is 14 residues long. The germline CDR1 and CDR2 sequences are SEHNR and FQNEAQ (reference sequence). In DNA form, the CDR3 reads TGTGCCAGCAGCCCCAGCGGGACGCCTAGTGAGCAGTTCTTC. Its protein product is CASSPSGTPSEQFF.

The chain links TRBV6-4 to TRBJ2-1; possible D gene TRBD1, 6 bases. CDR3 length: 14 amino acids. V was pared by 3 bases and J by 4 bases, with 10 bases between. Germline CDR1 is MRHNA and CDR2 is SNTAGT. The CDR3 nucleotides are TGTGCCAGCAGTGAGTCACAGGGATACAATGAGCAGTTCTTC. It encodes CASSESQGYNEQFF.

The V and J genes are TRBV4-3 and TRBJ2-3; D perhaps matches TRBD1 (5 bases). The germline V gene has CDR1 LGHNA and CDR2 YSLEER. With 0 bases removed from V and 1 base from J, the gap between germline ends came to 11 bases. This CDR3 has 16 amino acids. This CDR3 is CASSQEWGFGTDTQYF. DNA of the CDR3: TGCGCCAGCAGCCAAGAGTGGGGCTTCGGCACAGATACGCAGTATTTT.

The chain is built from TRBV19 and TRBJ2-1, with TRBD2 matching over 8 bases. V shed 5 bases, J shed 7 bases, and the junction held 7 bases outside the gene matches. The CDR3 extends over 14 amino acids. From germline, CDR1 is LNHDA and CDR2 SQIVND (reference sequence). The CDR3, as DNA: TGTGCCAGTAGTCTTCTAGCGGGTAAAAATGAGCAGTTCTTC. Translated: CASSLLAGKNEQFF.

The chain has TRBV2 and TRBJ2-7; possible D gene TRBD1, 5 bases. Germline CDR1 reads SNHLY; CDR2 reads FYNNEI. V lost 8 bases and J lost 1, with 12 bases in between. This CDR3 has 13 amino acids. In DNA, the CDR3 is TGTGCCAGCGATACAGGCCTATCCTACGAGCAGTACTTC. This translates into CASDTGLSYEQYF. The full variable domain, in which reference TRBV2 and TRBJ2-7 provide the parts outside the CDR3, is EPEVTQTPSHQVTQMGQEVILRCVPISNHLYFYWYRQILGQKVEFLVSFYNNEISEKSEIFDDQFSVERPDGSNFTLKIRSTKLEDSAMYFCASDTGLSYEQYFGPGTRLTVT.

This rearrangement joins TRBV5-1 to TRBJ1-1, with 9 bases lining up with TRBD1. With V trimmed by 0 bases and J by 1 base, 4 bases remained unmatched. Germline lookup yields CDR1 SGHRS and CDR2 YFSETQ. The CDR3 is made up of 16 amino acids. The CDR3 sequence is CASSLGSGQGNTEAFF. Here the CDR3 DNA reads TGCGCCAGCAGCTTGGGCTCGGGACAGGGGAACACTGAAGCTTTCTTT.

The chain carries TRBV7-8 and TRBJ2-3; the match to TRBD1 covers 9 bases. This CDR3 has 15 residues. V dropped 5 bases and J dropped 3; count of bases not matched to a gene: 6. Looked up from germline, CDR1 is SGHVS and CDR2 is FQNEAQ. DNA of the CDR3: TGTGCCAGCAGCCGGGACAGGGTTCAAACAGATACGCAGTATTTT. It is translated as CASSRDRVQTDTQYF. The variable domain in full, completed from reference TRBV7-8 and TRBJ2-3, reads GAGVSQSPRYKVAKRGQDVALRCDPISGHVSLFWYQQALGQGPEFLTYFQNEAQLDKSGLPSDRFFAERPEGSVSTLKIQRTQQEDSAVYLCASSRDRVQTDTQYFGPGTRLTVL.

The table lists this clone with a few counts. The chain employs TRBV5-4 and TRBJ1-2, with 8 bases matching TRBD1. Per germline, CDR1 SGHNT and CDR2 YYREEE (reference sequence). V trimming: 0 bases; J trimming: 5 bases; junction bases outside the gene matches: 3. This CDR3 region has 14 residues. The CDR3 region is CASSLGQGAYGYTF. The CDR3 region has the DNA TGTGCCAGCAGCTTGGGCCAGGGGGCTTATGGCTACACCTTC.

This clone turned up a few times. This sequence joins TRBV25-1 and TRBJ2-1; 7 nucleotides align to TRBD2. V trimming: 6 bases; J trimming: 4 bases; junction bases outside the gene matches: 9. Germline CDR1 is MGHDK and CDR2 is SYGVNS. This CDR3 contains 15 residues. CDR3 nucleotide sequence: TGTGCCAGCAGGGGCGCGGGGGAAAATTACAATGAGCAGTTCTTC. Translating gives CASRGAGENYNEQFF.

The V gene is TRBV30, the J gene TRBJ2-5; TRBD1 matches 8 bases. The germline gives CDR1 GTSNPN, CDR2 SVGIG (reference sequence). CDR3 length: 13 amino acids. Trimming removed 2 bases from V and 4 bases from J; junction bases left unmatched: 3. The CDR3 coding sequence is TGTGCCTGGAGTCGCCAGGGGGCAGAGACCCAGTACTTC. This encodes CAWSRQGAETQYF. Looking up the rest from reference TRBV30 and TRBJ2-5 gives the full variable domain: SQTIHQWPATLVQPVGSPLSLECTVEGTSNPNLYWYRQAAGRGLQLLFYSVGIGQISSEVPQNLSASRPQDRQFILSSKKLLLSDSGFYLCAWSRQGAETQYFGPGTRLLVL.

V is TRBV5-4 and J is TRBJ2-7; 10 positions agree with TRBD1. The CDR3 runs 14 residues. V shed 0 bases, J shed 5 bases, and the junction held 2 bases outside the gene matches. Germline-derived CDR1 and CDR2 are SGHNT and YYREEE (reference sequence). CDR3 coding DNA: TGTGCCAGCAGCTTGGGACAGGGGGCCCACGAGCAGTACTTC. This codes for CASSLGQGAHEQYF.

The V gene is TRBV11-2, the J gene TRBJ1-2; TRBD1 matches 7 bases. This CDR3 has 15 amino acids. J gave up 3 bases and V 3 bases, and 7 bases lay outside the gene matches. From germline, CDR1 is SGHAT and CDR2 FQNNGV. In nucleotides, the CDR3 is TGTGCCAGCAGCTTGACAGGGAGCAATTACTATGGCTACACCTTC. Its protein is CASSLTGSNYYGYTF.

Written as DNA, the CDR3 is TGTGCCTGGAGCGCACAAAATGAGCAGTTCTTC. Its protein is CAWSAQNEQFF. This chain connects TRBV30 to TRBJ2-1; D not resolved. V lost 3 bases and J lost 7, with 7 bases in between. The CDR3 is 11 amino acids. CDR1 is GTSNPN and CDR2 is SVGIG in the germline V gene (reference sequence).

The DNA for the CDR3 is TGCGCCAGCGCGCGGCGGGAGGGGTCCTACGAGCAGTACTTC. It translates to CASARREGSYEQYF. The rearrangement joins TRBV5-1 to TRBJ2-7, with 9 bases lining up with TRBD2. The CDR3 covers 14 residues. Trimming removed 7 bases from V and 1 base from J; junction bases left unmatched: 6. CDR1 is SGHRS, CDR2 YFSETQ, per germline.